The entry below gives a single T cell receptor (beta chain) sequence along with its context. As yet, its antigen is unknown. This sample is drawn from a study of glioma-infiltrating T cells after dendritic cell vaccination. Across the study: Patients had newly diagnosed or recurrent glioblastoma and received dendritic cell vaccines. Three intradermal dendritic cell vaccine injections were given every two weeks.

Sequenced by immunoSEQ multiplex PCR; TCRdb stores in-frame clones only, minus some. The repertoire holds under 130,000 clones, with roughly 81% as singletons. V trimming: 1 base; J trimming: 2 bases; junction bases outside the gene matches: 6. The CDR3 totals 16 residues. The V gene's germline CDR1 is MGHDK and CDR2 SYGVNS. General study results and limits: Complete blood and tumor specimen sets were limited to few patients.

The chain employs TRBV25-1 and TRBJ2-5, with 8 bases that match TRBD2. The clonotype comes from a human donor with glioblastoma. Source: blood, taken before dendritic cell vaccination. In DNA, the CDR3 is TGTGCCAGCAGTGAATCTTTTACTAGCGGACAAGAGACCCAGTACTTC. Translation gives CASSESFTSGQETQYF. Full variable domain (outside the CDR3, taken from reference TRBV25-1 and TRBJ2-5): EADIYQTPRYLVIGTGKKITLECSQTMGHDKMYWYQQDPGMELHLIHYSYGVNSTEKGDLSSESTVSRIRTEHFPLTLESARPSHTSQYLCASSESFTSGQETQYFGPGTRLLVL.